The present T cell receptor beta chain was sequenced within a study of T cells expressing NK-cell markers. Study overall: Sequencing of TCR beta repertoires drew on sorted CD3+CD56+NKG2C+, CD3+CD56+NKG2C- and CD3+CD56-NKG2C+ T cells. The study's findings and limits: Where a handful of donors were concerned, these clonotypes also led the CD3+CD56-NKG2C+ fraction. The share of CD8+ T cells held by dominant NKG2C+ clonotypes was about 1.0-7.5% in more than 5 donors.

The V gene's germline CDR1 is MDHEN and CDR2 SYDVKM. CDR3 length: 14 residues. A 5'RACE template switching approach incorporating UMIs was used to make TCR beta cDNA. TCRdb reprocessed the 5' RACE reads, keeping one entry per CDR3 protein, no DNA. Recorded here are 300,000 to 450,000 distinct CDR3 sequences; the top ten clones represent 5.2%. For this clonotype: Its antigen remains unknown.

Material for sequencing was blood T cells: a sorted CD56 or NKG2C T cell subset, CD4+ or CD8+ T cells, or bulk PBMC T cells (not recorded which). The receptor was isolated from a man aged 18-69 years in good health. The chain uses TRBV28 and TRBJ1-4; TCRdb reports TRBD1, a call that lacks DNA to check it against. CDR3 residues: CASSFWGEGEKLFF.